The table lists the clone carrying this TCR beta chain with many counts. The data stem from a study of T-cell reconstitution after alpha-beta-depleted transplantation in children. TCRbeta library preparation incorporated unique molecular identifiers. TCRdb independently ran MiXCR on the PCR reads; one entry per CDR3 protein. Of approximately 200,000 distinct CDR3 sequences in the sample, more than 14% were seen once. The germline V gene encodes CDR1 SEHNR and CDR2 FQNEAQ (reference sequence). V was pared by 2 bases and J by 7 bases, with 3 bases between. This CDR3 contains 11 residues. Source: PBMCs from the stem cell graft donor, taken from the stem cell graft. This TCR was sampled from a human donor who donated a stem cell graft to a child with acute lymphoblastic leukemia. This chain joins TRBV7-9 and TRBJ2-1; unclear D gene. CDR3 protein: CASSLKNEQFF. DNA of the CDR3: TGTGCCAGCAGCTTAAAGAATGAGCAGTTCTTC. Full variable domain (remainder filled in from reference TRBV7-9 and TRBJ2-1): DTGVSQNPRHKITKRGQNVTFRCDPISEHNRLYWYRQTLGQGPEFLTYFQNEAQLEKSRLLSDRFSAERPKGSFSTLEIQRTEQGDSAMYLCASSLKNEQFFGPGTRLTVL.